This T cell receptor (beta chain) was identified in a study of blood T cell repertoires in COVID-19. Study details: There were acute and convalescent COVID-19 samples, and they came from the United States, Italy and Spain. PBMCs, B-cell-depleted T cells, or T cells provided the cDNA or gDNA that made up the material.

Study processing details: Reference gene primer amplification yielded estimated nucleated cell counts. Generated by immunoSEQ multiplex PCR, the TCRdb table keeps only in-frame clones and is missing some. The V and J calls and clone size come from that table; D and trimming were worked out from the DNA. The sample has 250,000 to 300,000 clones; roughly 85% are singletons. The CDR3 has 15 residues. CDR1 and CDR2 (germline): MNHEY, SVGEGT. With V trimmed by 3 bases and J by 2 bases, 3 bases remained unmatched. The chain employs TRBV6-2 or TRBV6-3 and TRBJ2-7; the match to TRBD2 covers 11 bases. The specimen was peripheral blood. This receptor was obtained from a man aged 50 to 60 with active or convalescent COVID-19. Written as DNA, the CDR3 is TGTGCCAGCAGTTATTTAGCGGGAGGGCCCTACGAGCAGTACTTC. Protein sequence: CASSYLAGGPYEQYF.